A single sample is the source of the 3 T cell receptor beta chains below, sequenced in a study of cytomegalovirus exposure and HLA in healthy donors. Primers: 60 Vbeta forward and 13 Jbeta reverse. Some clones are missing from TCRdb's copy, which holds only in-frame ones; the method was immunoSEQ multiplex PCR. The table has 110,000 or so clones, 69% seen once. The sample comprised PBMCs. The source of these receptors is a woman aged 65 to 85 in good health and CMV-seropositive.

The chain uses TRBV10-3 and TRBJ1-4, with D unresolved. Trimming took off 4 bases at V and 5 bases at J, with 11 bases between the two ends. The germline gives CDR1 ENHRY, CDR2 SYGVKD. This CDR3 has 14 amino acids. This CDR3 reads CAISGSQKNEKLFF. CDR3 DNA: TGTGCCATCAGTGGATCACAGAAAAATGAAAAACTGTTTTTT.

The rearrangement joins TRBV30 to TRBJ2-5, with TRBD1 identical over 11 bases. Judging by the DNA end, TRBJ2-7 fits better; the J call may be wrong. Germline CDR1 and CDR2: GTSNPN and SVGIG (reference sequence). The CDR3 length is 14 residues. The CDR3 loop reads CAWGPGTGGYEQYF. CDR3 nucleotides: TGTGCCTGGGGTCCCGGGACAGGGGGCTACGAGCAGTACTTC.

The CDR3 DNA is TGTGCCATCAGTGGGGGTATAGGGGGGGCAGATACGCAGTATTTT. This gives the protein CAISGGIGGADTQYF. V gene TRBV10-3 combines with J gene TRBJ2-3, with D maybe TRBD2 (7 bases). The CDR3 covers 15 residues. Trimming removed 4 bases from V and 4 bases from J, with 15 bases in between. Germline values: CDR1 ENHRY, CDR2 SYGVKD.